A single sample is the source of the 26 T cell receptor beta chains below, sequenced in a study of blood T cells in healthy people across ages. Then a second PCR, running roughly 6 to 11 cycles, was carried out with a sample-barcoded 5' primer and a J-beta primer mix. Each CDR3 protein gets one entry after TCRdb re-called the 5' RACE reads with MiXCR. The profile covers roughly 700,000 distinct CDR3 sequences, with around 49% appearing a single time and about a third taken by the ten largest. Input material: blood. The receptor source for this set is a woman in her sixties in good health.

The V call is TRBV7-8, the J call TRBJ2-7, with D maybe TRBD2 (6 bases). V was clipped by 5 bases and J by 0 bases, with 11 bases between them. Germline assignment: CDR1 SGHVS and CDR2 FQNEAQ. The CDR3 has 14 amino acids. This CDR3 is CASSRSGLSYEQYF. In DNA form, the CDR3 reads TGTGCCAGCAGCAGGAGCGGGCTCTCCTACGAGCAGTACTTC.

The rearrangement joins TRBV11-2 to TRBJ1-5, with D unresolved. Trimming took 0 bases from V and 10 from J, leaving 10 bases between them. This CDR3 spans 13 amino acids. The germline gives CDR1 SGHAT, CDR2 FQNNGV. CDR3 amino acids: CASSLEANKPQHF. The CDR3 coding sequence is TGTGCCAGCAGCTTAGAGGCCAACAAACCCCAGCATTTT.

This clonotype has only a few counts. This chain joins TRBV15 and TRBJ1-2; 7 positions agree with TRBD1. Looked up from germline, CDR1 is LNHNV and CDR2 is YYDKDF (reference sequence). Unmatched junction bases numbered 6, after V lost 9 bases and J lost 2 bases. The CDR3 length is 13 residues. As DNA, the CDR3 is TGTGCCACGGGACAGCACACCAACTATGGCTACACCTTC. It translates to CATGQHTNYGYTF.

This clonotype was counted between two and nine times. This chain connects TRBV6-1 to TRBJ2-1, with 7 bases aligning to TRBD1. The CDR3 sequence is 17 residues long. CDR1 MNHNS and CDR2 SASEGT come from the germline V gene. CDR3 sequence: CVSSTGESGMFMNEQFF. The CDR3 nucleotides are TGTGTCTCAAGTACAGGGGAGAGTGGAATGTTTATGAATGAGCAGTTCTTC.

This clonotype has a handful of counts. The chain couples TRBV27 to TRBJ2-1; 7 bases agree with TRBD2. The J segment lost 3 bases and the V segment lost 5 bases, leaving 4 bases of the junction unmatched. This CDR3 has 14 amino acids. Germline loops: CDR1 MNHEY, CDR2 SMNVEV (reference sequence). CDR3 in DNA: TGTGCCAGCAGTGCGGGAGTCGGCTACAATGAGCAGTTCTTC. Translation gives CASSAGVGYNEQFF.

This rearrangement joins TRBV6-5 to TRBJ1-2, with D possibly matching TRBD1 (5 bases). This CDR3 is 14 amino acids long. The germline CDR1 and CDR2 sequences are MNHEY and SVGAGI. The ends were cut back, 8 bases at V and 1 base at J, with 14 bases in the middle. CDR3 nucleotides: TGTGCCAGCCGACGAGGGGTGGGTAACTATGGCTACACCTTC. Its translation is CASRRGVGNYGYTF.

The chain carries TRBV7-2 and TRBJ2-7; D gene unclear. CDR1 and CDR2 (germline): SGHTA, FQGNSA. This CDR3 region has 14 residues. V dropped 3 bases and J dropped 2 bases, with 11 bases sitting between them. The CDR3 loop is CASSFGPIAYEQYF. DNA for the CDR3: TGTGCCAGCAGCTTCGGCCCGATTGCCTACGAGCAGTACTTC.

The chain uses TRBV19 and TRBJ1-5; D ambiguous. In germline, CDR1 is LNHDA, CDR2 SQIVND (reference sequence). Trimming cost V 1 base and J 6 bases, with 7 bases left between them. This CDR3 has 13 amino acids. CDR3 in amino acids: CASSIGAIQPQHF. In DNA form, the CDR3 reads TGTGCCAGTAGTATAGGAGCGATTCAGCCCCAGCATTTT.

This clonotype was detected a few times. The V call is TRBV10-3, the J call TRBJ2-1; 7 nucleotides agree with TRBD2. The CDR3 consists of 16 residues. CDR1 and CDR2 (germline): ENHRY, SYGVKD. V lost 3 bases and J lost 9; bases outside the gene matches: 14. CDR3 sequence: CAISDSYLSGRGEQFF. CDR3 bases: TGTGCCATCAGTGATTCCTATTTATCGGGGAGGGGTGAGCAGTTCTTC.

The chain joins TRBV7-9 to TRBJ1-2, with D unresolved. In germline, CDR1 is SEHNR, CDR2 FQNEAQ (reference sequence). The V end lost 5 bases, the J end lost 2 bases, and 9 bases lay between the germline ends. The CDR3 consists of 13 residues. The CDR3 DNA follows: TGTGCCAGCAGCGCAGTAGGCAACTATGGCTACACCTTC. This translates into CASSAVGNYGYTF.

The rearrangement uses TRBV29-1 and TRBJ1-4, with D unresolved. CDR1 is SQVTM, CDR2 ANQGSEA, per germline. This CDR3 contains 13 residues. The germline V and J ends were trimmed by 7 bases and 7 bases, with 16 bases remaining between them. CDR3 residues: CSAKPGGSEKLFF. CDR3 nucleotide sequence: TGCAGCGCGAAGCCCGGAGGGAGTGAAAAACTGTTTTTT.

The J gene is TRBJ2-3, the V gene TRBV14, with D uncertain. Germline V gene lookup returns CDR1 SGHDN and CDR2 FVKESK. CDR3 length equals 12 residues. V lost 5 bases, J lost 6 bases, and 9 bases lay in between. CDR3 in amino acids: CASSKYADTQYF. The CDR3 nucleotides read TGTGCCAGCAGCAAATACGCGGATACGCAGTATTTT.

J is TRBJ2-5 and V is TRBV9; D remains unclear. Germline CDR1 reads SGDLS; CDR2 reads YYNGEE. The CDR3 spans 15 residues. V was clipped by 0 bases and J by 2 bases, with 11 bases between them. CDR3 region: CASSVDWFKQETQYF. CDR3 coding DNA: TGTGCCAGCAGCGTAGACTGGTTTAAGCAAGAGACCCAGTACTTC.

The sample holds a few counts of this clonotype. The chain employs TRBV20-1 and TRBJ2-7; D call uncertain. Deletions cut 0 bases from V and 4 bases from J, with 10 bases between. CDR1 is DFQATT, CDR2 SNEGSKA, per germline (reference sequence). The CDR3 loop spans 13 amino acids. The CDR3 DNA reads TGCAGTGCTAGAGAGTCCGGACCTTACGAGCAGTACTTC. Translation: CSARESGPYEQYF.

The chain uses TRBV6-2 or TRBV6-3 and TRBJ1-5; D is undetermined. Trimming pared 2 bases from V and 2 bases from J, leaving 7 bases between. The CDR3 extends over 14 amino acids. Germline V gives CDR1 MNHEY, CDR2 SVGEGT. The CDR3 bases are TGTGCCAGCAGTTACGGGGAAGGCAATCAGCCCCAGCATTTT. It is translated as CASSYGEGNQPQHF.

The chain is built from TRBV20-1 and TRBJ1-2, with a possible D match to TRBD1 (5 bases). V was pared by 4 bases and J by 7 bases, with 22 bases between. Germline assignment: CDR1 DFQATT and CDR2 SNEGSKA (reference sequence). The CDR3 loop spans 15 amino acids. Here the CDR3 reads CSAKNPTELRGGYTF. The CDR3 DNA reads TGCAGTGCTAAAAACCCGACAGAGCTCCGGGGTGGCTACACCTTC.

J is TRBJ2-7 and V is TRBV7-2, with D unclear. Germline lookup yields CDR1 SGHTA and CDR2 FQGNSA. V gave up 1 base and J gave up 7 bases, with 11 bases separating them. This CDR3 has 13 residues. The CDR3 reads CASSLGRAFEQYF. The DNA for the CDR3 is TGTGCCAGCAGCTTAGGCAGAGCCTTTGAGCAGTACTTC.

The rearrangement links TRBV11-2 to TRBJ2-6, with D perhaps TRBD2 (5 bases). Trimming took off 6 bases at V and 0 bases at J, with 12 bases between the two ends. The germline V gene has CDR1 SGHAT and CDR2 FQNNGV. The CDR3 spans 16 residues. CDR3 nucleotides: TGTGCCAGCAGACGCCCCGCGGGCTCTGGGGCCAACGTCCTGACTTTC. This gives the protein CASRRPAGSGANVLTF.

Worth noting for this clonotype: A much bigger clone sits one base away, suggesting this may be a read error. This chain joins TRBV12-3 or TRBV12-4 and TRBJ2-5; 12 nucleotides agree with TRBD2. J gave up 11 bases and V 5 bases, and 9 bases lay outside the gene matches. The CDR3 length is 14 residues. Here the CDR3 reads CASSRTSGIGEQYF. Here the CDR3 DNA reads TGTGCCAGCAGTAGGACTAGCGGGATCGGTGAGCAGTACTTC.

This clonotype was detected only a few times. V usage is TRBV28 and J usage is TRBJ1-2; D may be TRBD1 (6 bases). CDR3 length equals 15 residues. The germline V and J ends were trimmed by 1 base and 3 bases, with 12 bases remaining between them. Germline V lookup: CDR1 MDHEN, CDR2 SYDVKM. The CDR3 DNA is TGTGCCAGCAGTTTATTTAGGGGGGCCTACTATGGCTACACCTTC. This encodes CASSLFRGAYYGYTF.

The CDR3 nucleotides are TGTGCCAGCAGCTTAGCGGGTTACTCCTGGAATGAGCAGTTCTTC. Its protein is CASSLAGYSWNEQFF. This sequence joins TRBV7-2 and TRBJ2-1; D gene unclear. The CDR3 totals 15 residues. Germline V gene sequence: CDR1 SGHTA, CDR2 FQGNSA. The V and J ends lost 0 bases and 7 bases respectively, with 13 bases between them.

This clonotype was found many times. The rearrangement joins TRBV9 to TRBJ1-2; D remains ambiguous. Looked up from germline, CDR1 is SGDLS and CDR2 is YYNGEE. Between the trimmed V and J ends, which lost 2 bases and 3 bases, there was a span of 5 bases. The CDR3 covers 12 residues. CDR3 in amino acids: CASSVFDYGYTF. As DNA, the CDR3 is TGTGCCAGCAGCGTGTTTGACTATGGCTACACCTTC.

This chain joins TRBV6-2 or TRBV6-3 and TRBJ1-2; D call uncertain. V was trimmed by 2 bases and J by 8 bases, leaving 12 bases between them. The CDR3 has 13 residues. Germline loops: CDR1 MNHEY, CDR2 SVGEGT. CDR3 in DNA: TGTGCCAGCAGTTACCTGGGATTGGACGGCTACACCTTC. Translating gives CASSYLGLDGYTF.

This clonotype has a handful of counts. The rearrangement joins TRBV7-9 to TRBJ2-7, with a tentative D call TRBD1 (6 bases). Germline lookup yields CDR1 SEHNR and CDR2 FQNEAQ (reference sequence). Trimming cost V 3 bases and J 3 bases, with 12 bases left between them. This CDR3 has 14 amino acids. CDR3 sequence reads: CASSFQGNYYEQYF. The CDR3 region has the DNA TGTGCCAGCAGCTTCCAGGGGAATTACTACGAGCAGTACTTC.

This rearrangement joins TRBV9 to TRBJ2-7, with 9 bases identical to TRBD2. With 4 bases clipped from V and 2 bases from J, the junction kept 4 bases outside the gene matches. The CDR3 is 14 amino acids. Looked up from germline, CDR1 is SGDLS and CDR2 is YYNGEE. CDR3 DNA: TGTGCCAGCAGCCCGAGACTAGCGGCCTACGAGCAGTACTTC. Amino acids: CASSPRLAAYEQYF.

The chain's CDR3 is CANRTTSGSEETQYF. In nucleotides, the CDR3 is TGTGCCAACAGGACGACTAGCGGGAGTGAAGAGACCCAGTACTTC. V and J are TRBV6-1 and TRBJ2-4; 12 positions match TRBD2. The J call may be incorrect, as the DNA end agrees better with TRBJ2-5. The CDR3 is 15 amino acids. Germline V gives CDR1 MNHNS, CDR2 SASEGT.